This T cell receptor beta chain emerged from a study of blood T cell repertoires in COVID-19. Across the study: Samples taken during acute and convalescent COVID-19 were collected in the United States, Italy and Spain.

In the authors' workflow: How many nucleated cells were present was estimated from reference gene primer amplification. The assay was immunoSEQ multiplex PCR, and TCRdb's table has in-frame clones only and misses some. For V, J and clone size, that table is used; D and trimming come from the DNA. The data show 350,000 to 400,000 clones, with approximately 90% seen just once and roughly 0.9% held by the top ten. Germline assignment: CDR1 LGHDT and CDR2 YNNKEL (reference sequence). This CDR3 comprises 13 residues. J was trimmed by 3 bases and V by 9 bases; bases with no gene match: 5. This clone occurred once.

The receptor was derived from a woman in her 40s who had been exposed to COVID-19. This chain uses TRBV3-1 (or the pseudogene TRBV3-2) with TRBJ1-2, with 9 bases that match TRBD1. Sample: PBMCs or T cells enriched from blood (not recorded which). CDR3 bases: TGTGCCAGTTCGACAGGGGGGGACTATGGCTACACCTTC. As protein: CASSTGGDYGYTF.